Each of the 22 T cell receptor beta chains below was sequenced from the same sample in a study of CD8+ T cells in alopecia areata. After isolation, RNA underwent reverse transcription to generate cDNA as the sequencing template. Generated by immunoSEQ multiplex PCR, the TCRdb table keeps only in-frame clones and is missing some. Of about 250,000 clones in the sample, roughly 69% were seen once. Sequenced here: CD4+ T cells sorted from blood, sampled at week 0. The receptor set was obtained from a human donor with alopecia areata.

CDR3 DNA: TGTGCCAGCAGCTTTCCAGGGGGCGTTCAGCCCCAGCATTTT. This gives the protein CASSFPGGVQPQHF. The gene calls are TRBV7-3 and TRBJ1-5; TRBD1 matches at 8 bases. CDR1 and CDR2 from the germline V gene are SGHTA and FQGTGA. This CDR3 has 14 residues. V was clipped by 3 bases and J by 6 bases; unmatched bases: 4.

This clone was picked up one time. The chain links TRBV30 to TRBJ2-1, with TRBD2 as a possible D gene (5 bases). The CDR3 is made up of 11 amino acids. From germline, CDR1 is GTSNPN and CDR2 SVGIG (reference sequence). The CDR3 region has the DNA TGTGGGACTCGTGCCTACAATGAGCAGTTCTTC. Translating it yields CGTRAYNEQFF.

The chain combines TRBV7-9 with TRBJ2-5; D unresolved. V was clipped by 6 bases and J by 1 base, with 12 bases between them. The CDR3 is made up of 14 amino acids. Germline V CDR1 and CDR2: SEHNR, FQNEAQ (reference sequence). The CDR3: CASRIDGSQETQYF. The CDR3 nucleotides read TGTGCCAGCAGGATTGACGGATCCCAAGAGACCCAGTACTTC. Using reference TRBV7-9 and TRBJ2-5 for the parts outside the CDR3, the full variable domain is DTGVSQNPRHKITKRGQNVTFRCDPISEHNRLYWYRQTLGQGPEFLTYFQNEAQLEKSRLLSDRFSAERPKGSFSTLEIQRTEQGDSAMYLCASRIDGSQETQYFGPGTRLLVL.

The chain links TRBV7-8 to TRBJ2-2; TRBD2 matches at 7 bases. The J segment lost 3 bases and the V segment lost 5 bases, leaving 9 bases of the junction unmatched. The CDR3 totals 16 residues. Germline assignment: CDR1 SGHVS and CDR2 FQNEAQ. CDR3 protein: CASSPGRTRDTGELFF. The DNA for the CDR3 is TGTGCCAGCAGCCCCGGGAGGACTAGGGACACCGGGGAGCTGTTTTTT.

The chain has TRBV6-5 and TRBJ2-6; D is undetermined. Between the trimmed V and J ends, which lost 5 bases and 0 bases, there was a span of 8 bases. CDR1 and CDR2 (germline): MNHEY, SVGAGI. This CDR3 is 15 amino acids long. CDR3 DNA sequence: TGTGCCAGCAGTCCAGGAATCTCTGGGGCCAACGTCCTGACTTTC. This translates into CASSPGISGANVLTF.

There are a few counts of this clone. This chain connects TRBV4-3 to TRBJ1-3; the D is unclear. Trimming shortened V by 0 bases and J by 6 bases, and 6 bases separated the two germline ends. This CDR3 region has 13 residues. Germline CDR1 LGHNA, CDR2 YSLEER. The chain's CDR3 is CASSQDRENTIYF. DNA for the CDR3: TGCGCCAGCAGCCAAGATCGGGAAAACACCATATATTTT.

CDR3 region: CASGLGGRGEKLFF. CDR3 nucleotide sequence: TGTGCCAGCGGCCTAGGGGGGCGCGGAGAAAAACTGTTTTTT. The chain joins TRBV7-2 to TRBJ1-4; D perhaps matches TRBD1 (6 bases). Trimming pared 8 bases from V and 8 bases from J, leaving 18 bases between. This CDR3 is 14 amino acids long. CDR1 and CDR2 (germline): SGHTA, FQGNSA.

This clone was observed a few times. The J gene is TRBJ1-6, the V gene TRBV2; 10 bases agree with TRBD1. The germline V gene has CDR1 SNHLY and CDR2 FYNNEI. CDR3 length: 17 amino acids. V gave up 8 bases and J gave up 10 bases; unmatched junction bases: 17. DNA for the CDR3: TGTGCCAGCCAGGCCCACAAGACCGGGACAGGGGTATCACCCCTCCACTTT. Its translation is CASQAHKTGTGVSPLHF.

This sequence joins TRBV10-3 and TRBJ1-6; 9 nucleotides agree with TRBD1. This CDR3 contains 14 residues. V shed 6 bases and J 6 bases; nucleotides not matched to a gene: 3. Germline lookup yields CDR1 ENHRY and CDR2 SYGVKD. The CDR3 here is CAISPGQGNSPLHF. CDR3 coding DNA: TGTGCCATCAGCCCGGGACAGGGTAATTCACCCCTCCACTTT.

This clone has just a few counts. The V gene is TRBV15, the J gene TRBJ2-5; 9 positions agree with TRBD1. The trim removed 7 bases at V and 1 base at J, leaving 10 bases unmatched. Per germline, CDR1 LNHNV and CDR2 YYDKDF (reference sequence). The CDR3 covers 16 residues. The CDR3 spells CATTKTPGQGQETQYF. In nucleotides, the CDR3 is TGTGCCACCACCAAAACCCCGGGACAGGGCCAAGAGACCCAGTACTTC. The complete variable domain, with remaining parts taken from reference TRBV15 and TRBJ2-5, reads DAMVIQNPRYQVTQFGKPVTLSCSQTLNHNVMYWYQQKSSQAPKLLFHYYDKDFNNEADTPDNFQSRRPNTSFCFLDIRSPGLGDTAMYLCATTKTPGQGQETQYFGPGTRLLVL.

The V and J genes are TRBV30 and TRBJ2-7, with D hard to call. Per germline, CDR1 GTSNPN and CDR2 SVGIG (reference sequence). CDR3 size: 10 residues. In DNA form, the CDR3 reads TGTAGCATCGGATCCTACGAGCAGTACTTC. Translation gives CSIGSYEQYF.

The chain couples TRBV11-2 to TRBJ2-7, with TRBD1 identical over 8 bases. The CDR3 has 14 amino acids. V trimming: 8 bases; J trimming: 5 bases; junction bases outside the gene matches: 11. The germline V gene encodes CDR1 SGHAT and CDR2 FQNNGV. The CDR3 protein is CASRRPGGLNEQYF. DNA for the CDR3: TGTGCCAGCCGGAGGCCAGGGGGCCTGAACGAGCAGTACTTC.

The CDR3 reads CASRGGQDWTYGYTF. The DNA for the CDR3 is TGTGCCAGCAGGGGCGGACAGGATTGGACTTATGGCTACACCTTC. The chain employs TRBV5-6 and TRBJ1-2, with 7 bases lining up with TRBD1. CDR3 length equals 15 residues. Per the germline V gene, CDR1 is SGHDT and CDR2 is YYEEEE. Losses at the gene ends were 5 bases for V and 5 bases for J; bases not matched to a gene: 12.

This sequence joins TRBV30 and TRBJ1-4; TRBD1 aligns across 8 bases. The CDR3 consists of 15 residues. The V gene end was trimmed by 2 bases and the J gene end by 7 bases; junction bases not matched to a gene: 9. Germline V gene sequence: CDR1 GTSNPN, CDR2 SVGIG (reference sequence). The CDR3 coding sequence is TGTGCCTGGAGTCTACCGACAGGGGATTCTGAAAAACTGTTTTTT. Translating gives CAWSLPTGDSEKLFF.

This clone was observed a single time. CDR3 sequence (DNA): TGTGCCAGCAGCGTCCAAGCGACAGGGGGCTCTGGAAACACCATATATTTT. As protein: CASSVQATGGSGNTIYF. V is TRBV9 and J is TRBJ1-3; 9 nucleotides line up with TRBD1. Germline V CDR1 and CDR2: SGDLS, YYNGEE. The CDR3 extends over 17 amino acids. V shed 2 bases and J 0 bases; nucleotides not matched to a gene: 6.

The chain carries TRBV6-5 and TRBJ1-3, with no clear D. The CDR3 loop spans 12 amino acids. Germline values: CDR1 MNHEY, CDR2 SVGAGI. Trimming stripped 2 bases from V and 2 bases from J, with 1 base between. The DNA for the CDR3 is TGTGCCAGCAGTTACACTGGAAACACCATATATTTT. It translates to CASSYTGNTIYF.

The gene calls are TRBV29-1 and TRBJ1-1; D is unresolved. The CDR3 runs to 13 residues. Per the germline V gene, CDR1 is SQVTM and CDR2 is ANQGSEA. V was clipped by 3 bases and J by 4 bases, with 12 bases between them. In DNA form, the CDR3 reads TGCAGCGTTGACCGGGAGTTCGGCACTGAAGCTTTCTTT. This translates into CSVDREFGTEAFF.

The sample holds a few counts of this clone. This chain joins TRBV5-6 and TRBJ1-1, with D uncertain. V was trimmed by 5 bases and J by 1 base, leaving 9 bases between them. The CDR3 length is 13 residues. CDR1 SGHDT and CDR2 YYEEEE come from the germline V gene. CDR3 region: CASRGYGNTEAFF. The CDR3 DNA is TGTGCCAGCAGGGGTTACGGGAACACTGAAGCTTTCTTT.

This clone was seen more than once but under ten times. V and J are TRBV19 and TRBJ1-2, with D perhaps TRBD1 (6 bases). Germline CDR1 is LNHDA and CDR2 is SQIVND (reference sequence). Trimming stripped 7 bases from V and 4 bases from J, with 16 bases between. The CDR3 is 14 amino acids. This CDR3 reads CASNGAGDGYGYTF. CDR3 sequence (DNA): TGTGCCAGTAACGGGGCAGGGGACGGCTATGGCTACACCTTC.

The chain employs TRBV9 and TRBJ1-1; 7 bases match TRBD1. The V gene's germline CDR1 is SGDLS and CDR2 YYNGEE. The CDR3 length is 19 residues. The J segment lost 0 bases and the V segment lost 2 bases, leaving 16 bases of the junction unmatched. As DNA, the CDR3 is TGTGCCAGCAGCGTGGATCCCGGGACAGTGGGATCCATGAACACTGAAGCTTTCTTT. This gives the protein CASSVDPGTVGSMNTEAFF.

This chain links TRBV12-5 with TRBJ1-2, with D maybe TRBD1 (6 bases). The V gene's germline CDR1 is LGHNT and CDR2 FRNRAP. Trimming pared 2 bases from V and 7 bases from J, leaving 14 bases between. This CDR3 is 14 amino acids long. The CDR3 here is CASGLNAGVSGYTF. The DNA of the CDR3 is TGTGCTAGTGGTTTGAATGCAGGGGTCTCTGGCTACACCTTC.

This clone was counted only a few times. V is TRBV29-1 and J is TRBJ1-1; no clear D. This CDR3 is 11 amino acids long. Germline-derived CDR1 and CDR2 are SQVTM and ANQGSEA. V lost 3 bases and J 10 bases, leaving 12 bases between the germline ends. CDR3 in DNA: TGCAGCGTTGATGAGGGATCGGGAGCTTTCTTT. Its protein product is CSVDEGSGAFF.